This TCR beta chain appears in the sequencing data of a study of T cell responses to AZD1222 COVID-19 vaccine. This clone was found once. The antigen is not known. Study-level results: Repertoire samples came only from after the peak T cell response. In a largely white British group with more females than males, clonal diversity was possibly underestimated.

Clones were sequenced by immunoSEQ multiplex PCR, and TCRdb holds only the in-frame ones, with some missing. This table holds some 120,000 clones, about nine tenths found once. Specimen: peripheral blood, collected on day 0 of AZD1222 vaccination. This clonotype was obtained from an adult in good health.

CDR3 in DNA: TGTGCCTGGACCGAGGGACTAGCGGGAAACAATGAGCAGTTCTTC. This gives the protein CAWTEGLAGNNEQFF. The chain employs TRBV30 and TRBJ2-1, with 13 bases fitting TRBD2. Germline V gene lookup returns CDR1 GTSNPN and CDR2 SVGIG (reference sequence). There are 15 residues in the CDR3. V was pared by 4 bases and J by 5 bases, with 5 bases of the junction left unmatched.